What follows describes a single TCR beta chain. TCRdb keeps only in-frame clones here, not all; method: immunoSEQ multiplex PCR. The data show roughly 54,000 clones, around 90% seen once. V was pared by 5 bases and J by 3 bases, with 4 bases of the junction left unmatched. CDR3 length: 14 residues. Per germline, CDR1 SEHNR and CDR2 FQNEAQ (reference sequence). This sample was taken from a study of PD-L1 blockade in urothelial cancer. The sample's time point: pretreatment peripheral blood. Urothelial carcinoma affected the patients, and it was locally advanced or metastatic. Each patient gave between 1 and 8 samples, pretreatment and on-treatment.

Sequenced here: PBMCs, sampled around atezolizumab (anti-PD-L1) treatment. The clonotype comes from a woman aged 60-75 years with urothelial cancer. This chain uses TRBV7-9 with TRBJ1-5, with 7 bases identical to TRBD1. CDR3 DNA sequence: TGTGCCAGCAGCAGCACAGGGGTCAATCAGCCCCAGCATTTT. Translation: CASSSTGVNQPQHF.